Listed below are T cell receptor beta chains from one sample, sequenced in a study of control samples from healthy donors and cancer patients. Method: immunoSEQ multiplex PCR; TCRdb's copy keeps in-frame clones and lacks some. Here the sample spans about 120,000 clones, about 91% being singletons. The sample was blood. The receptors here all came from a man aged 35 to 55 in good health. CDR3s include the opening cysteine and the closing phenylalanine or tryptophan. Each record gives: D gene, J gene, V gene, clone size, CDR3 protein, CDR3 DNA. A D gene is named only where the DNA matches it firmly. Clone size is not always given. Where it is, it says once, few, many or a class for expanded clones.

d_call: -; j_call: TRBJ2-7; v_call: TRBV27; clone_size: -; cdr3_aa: CASVPHGRGEEQYF; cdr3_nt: TGTGCCAGCGTCCCCCATGGTAGGGGTGAGGAGCAGTACTTC
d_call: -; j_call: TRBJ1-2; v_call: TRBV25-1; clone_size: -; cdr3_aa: CASSESYYGYTF; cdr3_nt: TGTGCCAGCAGTGAATCCTACTATGGCTACACCTTC
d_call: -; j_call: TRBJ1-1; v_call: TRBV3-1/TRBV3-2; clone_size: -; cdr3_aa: CASSQEIRNTEAFF; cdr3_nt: TGTGCCAGCAGCCAAGAGATAAGAAACACTGAAGCTTTCTTT
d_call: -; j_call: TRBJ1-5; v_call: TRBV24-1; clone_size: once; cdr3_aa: CATSEARGYSNQPQHF; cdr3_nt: TGTGCCACCAGTGAGGCCCGGGGATATAGCAATCAGCCCCAGCATTTT
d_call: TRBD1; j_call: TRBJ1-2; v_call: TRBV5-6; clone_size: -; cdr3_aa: CASSLDRTGANYGYTF; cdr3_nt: TGTGCCAGCAGCTTGGATCGGACAGGGGCAAACTATGGCTACACCTTC
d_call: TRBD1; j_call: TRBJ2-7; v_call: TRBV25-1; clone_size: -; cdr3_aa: CASQPGQGRDEQYF; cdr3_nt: TGTGCCAGTCAACCGGGACAGGGGCGTGACGAGCAGTACTTC
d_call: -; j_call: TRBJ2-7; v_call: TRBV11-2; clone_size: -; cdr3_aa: CASSPTDGQSSYEQYF; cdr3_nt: TGTGCCAGCAGCCCCACCGACGGACAGAGCTCCTACGAGCAGTACTTC
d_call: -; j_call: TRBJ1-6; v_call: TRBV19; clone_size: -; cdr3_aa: CASSIRDRNSPLHF; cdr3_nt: TGTGCCAGTAGTATAAGAGACAGAAATTCACCCCTCCACTTT
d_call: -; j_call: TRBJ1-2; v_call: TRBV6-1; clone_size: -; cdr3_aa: CASSEDPLVYGYTF; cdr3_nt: TGTGCCAGCAGTGAAGATCCCCTCGTCTATGGCTACACCTTC
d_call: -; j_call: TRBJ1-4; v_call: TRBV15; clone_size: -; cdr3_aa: CATSRAVTYDHEKLFF; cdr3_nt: TGTGCCACCAGCAGAGCCGTGACCTATGATCATGAAAAACTGTTTTTT
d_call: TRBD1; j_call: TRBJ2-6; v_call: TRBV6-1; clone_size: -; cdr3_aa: CASSDRGHSGANVLTF; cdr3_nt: TGTGCCAGCAGTGACAGGGGGCACTCTGGGGCCAACGTCCTGACTTTC
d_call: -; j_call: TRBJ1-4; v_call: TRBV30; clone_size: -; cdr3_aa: CAWGKTGREKLFF; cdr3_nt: TGTGCCTGGGGAAAGACAGGTCGGGAAAAACTGTTTTTT
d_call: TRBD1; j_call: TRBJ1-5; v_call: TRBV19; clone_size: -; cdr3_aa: CASSMKGAGNQPQHF; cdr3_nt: TGTGCCAGTAGTATGAAGGGGGCGGGCAATCAGCCCCAGCATTTT
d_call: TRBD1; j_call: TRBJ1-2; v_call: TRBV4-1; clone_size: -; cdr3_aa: CASSPGGKQTNYGYTF; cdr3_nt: TGCGCCAGCAGCCCAGGGGGCAAACAAACTAACTATGGCTACACCTTC
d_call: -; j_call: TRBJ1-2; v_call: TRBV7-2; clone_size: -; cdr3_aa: CASSSTAWDGYGYTF; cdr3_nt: TGTGCCAGCAGCTCGACGGCCTGGGATGGCTATGGCTACACCTTC
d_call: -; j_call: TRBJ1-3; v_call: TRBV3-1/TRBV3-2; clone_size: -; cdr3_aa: CASSQARPSGNTIYF; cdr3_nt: TGTGCCAGCAGCCAAGCTCGACCTTCTGGAAACACCATATATTTT
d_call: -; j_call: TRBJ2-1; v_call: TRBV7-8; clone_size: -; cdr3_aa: CASSRGRINEQFF; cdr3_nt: TGTGCCAGCAGCCGGGGGCGGATCAATGAGCAGTTCTTC